This T cell receptor beta chain was retrieved from a study of blood T cell repertoires in COVID-19. At the level of the study: Samples representing acute and convalescent COVID-19 were sourced from the United States, Italy and Spain. PBMCs, B-cell-depleted T cells, or T cells provided the cDNA or gDNA that made up the material.

The method was immunoSEQ multiplex PCR; TCRdb's version includes in-frame clones alone and lacks a portion of them. The repertoire consists of over 400,000 clones, with 86% occurring once and the leading ten covering approximately 1.4%. The ends lost 1 base at V and 5 bases at J; junction bases unmatched: 5. CDR3 length: 14 residues. From germline, CDR1 is SGHRS and CDR2 YFSETQ. This TCR was sampled from a woman aged 25 to 39 with active or convalescent COVID-19. Sequenced material: peripheral blood. V gene TRBV5-1 combines with J gene TRBJ1-2, with TRBD1 matching 7 bases. The CDR3 DNA reads as TGCGCCAGCAGCTTGACAGGGGCGCAATATGGCTACACCTTC. Translating it yields CASSLTGAQYGYTF.